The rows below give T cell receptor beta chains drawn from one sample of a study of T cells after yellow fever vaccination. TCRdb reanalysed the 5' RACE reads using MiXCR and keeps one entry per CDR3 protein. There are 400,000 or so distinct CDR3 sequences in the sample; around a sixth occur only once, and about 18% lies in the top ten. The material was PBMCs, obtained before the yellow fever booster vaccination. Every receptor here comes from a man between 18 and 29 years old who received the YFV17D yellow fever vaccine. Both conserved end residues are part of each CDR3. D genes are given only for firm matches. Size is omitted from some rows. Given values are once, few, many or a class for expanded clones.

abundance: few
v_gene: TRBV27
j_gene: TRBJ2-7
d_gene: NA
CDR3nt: TGTGCCAGCAGGGGCGTGTCGCCCCAGCAGTACTTC
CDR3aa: CASRGVSPQQYF

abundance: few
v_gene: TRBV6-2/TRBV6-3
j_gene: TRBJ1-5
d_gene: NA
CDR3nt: TGTGCCACTCTCCGAGGGGGAAATATTGTAAGCAATCAGCCCCAGCATTTT
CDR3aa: CATLRGGNIVSNQPQHF

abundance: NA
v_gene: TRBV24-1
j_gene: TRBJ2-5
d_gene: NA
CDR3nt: TGTGCCACCAGTGATCGGGGGGCCCAAGAGACCCAGTACTTC
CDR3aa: CATSDRGAQETQYF

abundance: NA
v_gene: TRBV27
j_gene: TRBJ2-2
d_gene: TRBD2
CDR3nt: TGTGCCAGCAGTTCCTCCTCGGGACTAGCGGGCCACACCGGGGAGCTGTTTTTT
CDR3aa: CASSSSSGLAGHTGELFF

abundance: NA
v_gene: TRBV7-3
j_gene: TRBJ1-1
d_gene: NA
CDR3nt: TGTGCCAGCAGCTTAAGTTCGGAGAACACTGAAGCTTTCTTT
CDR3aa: CASSLSSENTEAFF

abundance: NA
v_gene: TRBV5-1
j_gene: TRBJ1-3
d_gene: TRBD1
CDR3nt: TGCGCCAGCACCCCAACCTTCAGGGGGCTCGGGGACACCATATATTTT
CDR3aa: CASTPTFRGLGDTIYF

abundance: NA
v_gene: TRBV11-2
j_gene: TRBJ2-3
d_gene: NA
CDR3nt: TGTGCCAGCAGCTTCGGACCTGAAGGTGCGGCAGATACGCAGTATTTT
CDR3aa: CASSFGPEGAADTQYF

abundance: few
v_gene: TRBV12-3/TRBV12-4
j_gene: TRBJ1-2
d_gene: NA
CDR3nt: TGTGCCAGCGGGACCAATGGACAGCGCAGCTATGGCTACACCTTC
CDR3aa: CASGTNGQRSYGYTF

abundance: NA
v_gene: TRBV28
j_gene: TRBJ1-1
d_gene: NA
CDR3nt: TGTGCCAGCAGTTTTAGATATCTTATAACTAAAAAGGGGATGAACACTGAAGCTTTCTTT
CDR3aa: CASSFRYLITKKGMNTEAFF

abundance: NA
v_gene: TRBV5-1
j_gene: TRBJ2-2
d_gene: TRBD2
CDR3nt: TGCGCCAGCAGCTTGGCCCTGACCCTAGCGGGGGAAGCTAACACCGGGGAGCTGTTTTTT
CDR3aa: CASSLALTLAGEANTGELFF

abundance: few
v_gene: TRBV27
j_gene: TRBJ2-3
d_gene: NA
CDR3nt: TGTGCCAGCAGTCCGCCCGGGACACCCACAGATACGCAGTATTTT
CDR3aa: CASSPPGTPTDTQYF